The 14 T cell receptor beta chains below were found in one sample sequenced in a study of control samples from healthy donors and cancer patients. This table comes from immunoSEQ multiplex PCR, and its TCRdb copy is limited to in-frame clones, with some not included. The data hold 150,000 to 200,000 clones, with 80% to 90% observed a single time. Sequenced input: blood. The receptors stem from a man aged 18 to 35 in good health.

The chain recombines TRBV15 with TRBJ2-3; 7 positions match TRBD1. Germline V CDR1 and CDR2: LNHNV, YYDKDF (reference sequence). The CDR3 covers 16 residues. V shed 3 bases, J shed 2 bases, and the junction held 8 bases outside the gene matches. This CDR3 is CATSRGGQGDTDTQYF. CDR3 bases: TGTGCCACCAGCAGGGGTGGGCAGGGGGACACAGATACGCAGTATTTT. The full variable domain, with the rest looked up from reference TRBV15 and TRBJ2-3, is DAMVIQNPRYQVTQFGKPVTLSCSQTLNHNVMYWYQQKSSQAPKLLFHYYDKDFNNEADTPDNFQSRRPNTSFCFLDIRSPGLGDTAMYLCATSRGGQGDTDTQYFGPGTRLTVL.

The chain is built from TRBV6-5 and TRBJ2-3; D is unclear. This CDR3 has 13 amino acids. The V end was cut by 2 bases, the J end by 1 base, with 4 bases between. Germline V CDR1 and CDR2: MNHEY, SVGAGI. Written as DNA, the CDR3 is TGTGCCAGCAGTTACGGGGGCACAGATACGCAGTATTTT. This translates into CASSYGGTDTQYF.

The chain carries TRBV3-1 (or the pseudogene TRBV3-2) and TRBJ1-1; D not resolved. The CDR3 has 13 residues. In germline, CDR1 is LGHDT, CDR2 YNNKEL (reference sequence). Trimming cost V 2 bases and J 4 bases, with 8 bases left between them. CDR3 in DNA: TGTGCCAGCAGCCAAACATCCAGCACTGAAGCTTTCTTT. Amino acid sequence: CASSQTSSTEAFF.

The gene calls are TRBV28 and TRBJ2-7, with 13 bases aligning to TRBD2. V gave up 6 bases and J gave up 2 bases; unmatched junction bases: 1. Germline CDR1 is MDHEN and CDR2 is SYDVKM. CDR3 length: 14 amino acids. The CDR3 is CASRGTSGAYEQYF. In nucleotides, the CDR3 is TGTGCCAGCAGAGGGACTAGCGGGGCCTACGAGCAGTACTTC.

This chain uses TRBV18 with TRBJ1-4; 7 nucleotides match TRBD1. Unmatched junction bases numbered 8, after V lost 3 bases and J lost 7 bases. The CDR3 covers 15 residues. Germline-derived CDR1 and CDR2 are KGHSH and LQKENI. The CDR3 region has the DNA TGTGCCAGCTCACCCCCCCAGGGGGAAGGTGAAAAACTGTTTTTT. The encoded protein is CASSPPQGEGEKLFF.

This chain uses TRBV4-3 with TRBJ2-3, with a possible D match to TRBD2 (5 bases). The CDR3 covers 13 residues. Germline assignment: CDR1 LGHNA and CDR2 YSLEER. V was trimmed by 4 bases and J by 8 bases, leaving 13 bases between them. CDR3 protein: CASSPLGEGTQYF. CDR3 in DNA: TGCGCCAGCAGCCCCTTGGGAGAAGGTACGCAGTATTTT.

The chain has TRBV4-1 and TRBJ2-3; no definite D call. Between the trimmed V and J ends, which lost 2 bases and 2 bases, there was a span of 11 bases. Germline V CDR1 and CDR2: MGHRA, YSYEKL. CDR3 length equals 15 residues. The CDR3 spells CASSQLGGSTDTQYF. The DNA of the CDR3 is TGCGCCAGCAGCCAACTCGGTGGATCCACAGATACGCAGTATTTT.

The V call is TRBV16, the J call TRBJ1-2; weak D call: TRBD1 (6 bases). The V end was cut by 3 bases, the J end by 5 bases, with 10 bases between. Germline lookup yields CDR1 KGHSY and CDR2 FQNENV. The CDR3 contains 13 residues. CDR3 amino acids: CASSQDRSYGYTF. CDR3 sequence (DNA): TGTGCCAGCAGCCAGGACAGAAGTTATGGCTACACCTTC.

This chain joins TRBV5-1 and TRBJ1-4; D unclear. The CDR3 consists of 15 residues. V was pared by 4 bases and J by 5 bases, with 15 bases between. Germline loops: CDR1 SGHRS, CDR2 YFSETQ. CDR3 nucleotides: TGCGCCAGCAGCAAAGAAGCCGGAGGAAATGAAAAACTGTTTTTT. It is translated as CASSKEAGGNEKLFF.

A few counts support this clone. The rearrangement links TRBV3-1 (or the pseudogene TRBV3-2) to TRBJ2-1; no firm D call. Trimming shortened V by 1 base and J by 5 bases, and 6 bases separated the two germline ends. CDR1 and CDR2 (germline): LGHDT, YNNKEL (reference sequence). This CDR3 has 13 residues. CDR3 sequence: CASSQGHHNEQFF. The CDR3 nucleotides read TGTGCCAGCAGCCAAGGACACCACAATGAGCAGTTCTTC.

The chain employs TRBV28 and TRBJ1-1, with D maybe TRBD1 (5 bases). This CDR3 has 15 residues. Germline V gene sequence: CDR1 MDHEN, CDR2 SYDVKM. V was pared by 8 bases and J by 5 bases, with 21 bases between. The CDR3 sequence: CASGIPAEGRTEAFF. DNA of the CDR3: TGTGCCAGCGGAATCCCAGCGGAGGGGCGGACTGAAGCTTTCTTT.

V gene TRBV3-1 (or the pseudogene TRBV3-2) combines with J gene TRBJ1-1; a weak D match, TRBD1 (5 bases). Between the trimmed V and J ends, which lost 1 base and 4 bases, there was a span of 13 bases. Germline V gene lookup returns CDR1 LGHDT and CDR2 YNNKEL (reference sequence). CDR3 length: 15 residues. CDR3 sequence reads: CASSQGRGRGTEAFF. DNA of the CDR3: TGTGCCAGCAGCCAAGGGAGGGGAAGGGGCACTGAAGCTTTCTTT.

This clone appeared once. This sequence joins TRBV28 and TRBJ1-5, with TRBD1 matching 10 bases. Unmatched junction bases numbered 8, after V lost 7 bases and J lost 2 bases. From germline, CDR1 is MDHEN and CDR2 SYDVKM. The CDR3 runs 16 residues. CDR3 region: CASNPGQGIRNQPQHF. Here the CDR3 DNA reads TGTGCCAGCAACCCGGGACAGGGGATACGCAATCAGCCCCAGCATTTT.

This clone was detected a few times. At one of its ends the junction is not consistent with the germline gene, which may arise from a read error. The chain is built from TRBV6-1 and TRBJ2-7; 13 positions agree with TRBD2. Germline V CDR1 and CDR2: MNHNS, SASEGT. The CDR3 has 16 residues. Written as DNA, the CDR3 is TGTGCCAGCAGTGAGAACCCCGGGACTAGCGGGGACGGACGGGACTTC. Protein product: CASSENPGTSGDGRDF.